This TCR beta chain was captured by sequencing in a study of T-cell reconstitution after alpha-beta-depleted transplantation in children. Study-wide findings and caveats: Hyperexpanded clones declined; after one year, newly produced T cells mostly supplied diversity.

V lost 0 bases and J lost 1, with 13 bases in between. Germline V gene lookup returns CDR1 SGHRS and CDR2 YFSETQ. This CDR3 is built from 16 residues. A remark on this clonotype: Its antigen is not identified.

Unique molecular identifiers featured in how the TCRbeta library was prepared. In TCRdb, the PCR reads were re-called with MiXCR into one record per CDR3 protein. Of 130,000 to 150,000 distinct CDR3 sequences in the sample, 8.5% to 10% were seen once. The V call is TRBV5-1, the J call TRBJ1-1; D is perhaps TRBD1 (5 bases). The source material was PBMCs, mostly from graft donor cells, sampled 180 days after TCRalphabeta/CD19-depleted stem cell transplant. The receptor's source is a female patient aged 2-9 years who had a stem cell transplant for congenital amegakaryocytic thrombocytopenia, so the T cells may come from the graft donor. CDR3 DNA sequence: TGCGCCAGCAGCTTGGGAAAGGGACGGAAGAACACTGAAGCTTTCTTT. Translated, it gives CASSLGKGRKNTEAFF.